This T cell receptor (beta chain) was documented in a study of blood T cells in healthy people across ages. Of note for this clonotype: Its antigen is not known.

This CDR3 has 14 residues. Trimming removed 8 bases from V and 1 base from J, with 14 bases in between. CDR1 is SNHLY and CDR2 is FYNNEI in the germline V gene. Study-wide points: TCR beta diversity correlated strongly with naive T cell percentage.

A second 7 to 11 cycle PCR used barcoded and J-beta primers. TCRdb reprocessed the 5' RACE reads via MiXCR and lists one record per CDR3 protein. Counted here are about 1,500,000 distinct CDR3 sequences, roughly 28% occurring once; the ten biggest clones make up about 7.7%. The TCR originated in a woman aged 30 to 39 in good health. The rearrangement links TRBV2 to TRBJ2-5, with D unresolved. Specimen: blood. The CDR3 DNA follows: TGTGCCAGCGGGGAAGCCTCAGTCCAAGAGACCCAGTACTTC. This gives the protein CASGEASVQETQYF.